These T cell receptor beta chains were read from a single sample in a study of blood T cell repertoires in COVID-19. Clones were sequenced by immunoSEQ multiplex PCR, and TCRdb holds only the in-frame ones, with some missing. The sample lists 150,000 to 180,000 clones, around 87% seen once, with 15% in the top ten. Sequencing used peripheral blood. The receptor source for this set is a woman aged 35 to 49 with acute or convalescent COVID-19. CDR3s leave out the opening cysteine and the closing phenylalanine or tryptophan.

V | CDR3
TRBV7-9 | AHSGESTDTQY
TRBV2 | ASTKGYQETQY
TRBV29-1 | SVVVSVETQY
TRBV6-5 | ASSRGVSDTQY
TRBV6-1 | ASSEGREQY
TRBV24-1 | ATSPAGGNNEQF
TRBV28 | ASSLYGTGYGYT
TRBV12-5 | ASGLLSPGQGYQPQH
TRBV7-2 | ASSLGLAGTSYEQY
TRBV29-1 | SAQESRSSSNEQY
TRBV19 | ASSISLSRGEKLF
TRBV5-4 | ASSKRLGGGSTDTQY
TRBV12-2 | AMPSRLATDTQY
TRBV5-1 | ASSLVFSGGSDEQF
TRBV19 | ASRVQGENSPLH
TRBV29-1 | SVEDPGLEQF
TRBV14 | ASSQDLTAKFSYEQY
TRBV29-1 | SARDRGVGYEQY
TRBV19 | ASSEGQGLVMNTEAF
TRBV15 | ATSRDWRGGYNSPLH
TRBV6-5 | ASSSGQENTGELF
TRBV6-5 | ASSSGTSWDTQY
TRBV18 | ASSPRVAGDNEQF
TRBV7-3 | ASSFSRTSGGGEETQY
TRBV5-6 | ASSLMGQGLPEAF
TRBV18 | ASSPAPSGGTGDTQY
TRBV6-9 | ASSYEDSLREQF
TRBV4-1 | ASSQDRFITEAF
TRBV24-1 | ATSRQGFFQPQH
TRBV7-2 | ASSVGGGSYEQY
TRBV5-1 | ASSLVASANSPLH
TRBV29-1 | SAAGTGGYEQY
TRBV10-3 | AISNWDREKDTQY
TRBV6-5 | ASSRTSGATDTQY
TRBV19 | ASSPGTGSNTQY
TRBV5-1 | ASSASDRGLSPLH
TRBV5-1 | ASSTTSRRDNEQF
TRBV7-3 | ASSLGLAGLNEQF
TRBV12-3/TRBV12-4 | ASRRGTDTQY
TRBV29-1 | SVQTGASYGYT
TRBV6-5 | ASSPDTAYEQY
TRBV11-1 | ASSPPDRGHTEAF
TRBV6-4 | ASSENRLNTEAF
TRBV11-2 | ASFKRGASTDTQY
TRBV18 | ASSPGAPGEQY
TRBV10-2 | ASSDGGGDTEAF
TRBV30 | AWSRQVLGYGYT
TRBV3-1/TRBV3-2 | ASSSDRFSGNTIY
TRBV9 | ASSGDSGEQF
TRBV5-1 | ASSQGGVWVNEQF
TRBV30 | AWSEGLRGPNQPQH
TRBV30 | AWSAMSYNEQF
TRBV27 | ASSHQQDSPLH